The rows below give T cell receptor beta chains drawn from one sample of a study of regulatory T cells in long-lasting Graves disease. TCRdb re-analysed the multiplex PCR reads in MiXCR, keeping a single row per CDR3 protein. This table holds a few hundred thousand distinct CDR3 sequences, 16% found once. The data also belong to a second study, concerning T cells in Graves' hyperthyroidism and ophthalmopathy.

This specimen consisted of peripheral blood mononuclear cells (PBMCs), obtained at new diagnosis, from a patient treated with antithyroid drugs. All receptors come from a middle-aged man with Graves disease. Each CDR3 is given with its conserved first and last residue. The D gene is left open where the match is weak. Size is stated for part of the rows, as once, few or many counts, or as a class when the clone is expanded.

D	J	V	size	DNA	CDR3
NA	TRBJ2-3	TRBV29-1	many	TGCAGCGTTGAAGTATGGCAGGCCGGGGATACGCAGTATTTT	CSVEVWQAGDTQYF
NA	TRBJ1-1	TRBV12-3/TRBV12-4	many	TGTGCCAGCACCCTGACACAGAACACTGAAGCTTTCTTT	CASTLTQNTEAFF
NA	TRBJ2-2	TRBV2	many	TGTGCCAGCCGGCTACAGGCAAACACCGGGGAGCTGTTTTTT	CASRLQANTGELFF
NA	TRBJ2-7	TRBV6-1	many	TGTGCCAGCAGCCCGATCTTCGGCGGGGCAGGCGAGCAGTACTTC	CASSPIFGGAGEQYF
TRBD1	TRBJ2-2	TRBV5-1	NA	TGCGCCAGCGTAACCGGGACAGGGTACACCGGGGAGCTGTTTTTT	CASVTGTGYTGELFF
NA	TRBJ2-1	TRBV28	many	TGTGCCAGCAGTTTGGGCAATGAGCAGTTCTTC	CASSLGNEQFF
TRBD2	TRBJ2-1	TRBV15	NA	TGTGCCACCAGCAGCGACCTAGCGGGGGGTTCGAGTGAGCAGTTCTTC	CATSSDLAGGSSEQFF
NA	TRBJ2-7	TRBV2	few	TGTGCCAGCAGTGGTACATCAGGGGGGAAGGTTGACGAGCAGTACTTC	CASSGTSGGKVDEQYF
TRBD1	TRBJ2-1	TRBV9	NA	TGTGCCAGCAGCAATACAGGGGGCTCCTACAATGAGCAGTTCTTC	CASSNTGGSYNEQFF
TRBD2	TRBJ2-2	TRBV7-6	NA	TGTGCCAGCAGCTTAAGCGGGGGGGACGCCGGGGAGCTGTTTTTT	CASSLSGGDAGELFF
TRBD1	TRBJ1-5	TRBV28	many	TGTGCCAGCAGCCAACGGGAGGGGGCTAGCAATCAGCCCCAGCATTTT	CASSQREGASNQPQHF
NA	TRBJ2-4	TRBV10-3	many	TGTGCCATCAGTGAGTCCGACTGGCCGTTAGCCAAAAACATTCAGTACTTC	CAISESDWPLAKNIQYF
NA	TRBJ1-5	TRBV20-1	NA	TGCAGTGCTAGCAGCGGGGGCGCCTATCAGCCCCAGCATTTT	CSASSGGAYQPQHF
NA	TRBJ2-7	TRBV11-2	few	TGTGCCAGCAGCCTTGCTTGGGCGGACTACGAGCAGTACTTC	CASSLAWADYEQYF
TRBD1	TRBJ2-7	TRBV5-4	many	TGTGCCAGCAGCTCGCCCGGGACAGTCTACGAGCAGTACTTC	CASSSPGTVYEQYF
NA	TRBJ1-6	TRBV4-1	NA	TGCGCCAGCAGCCAAGCCTCATGGGGACCCCTCCACTTT	CASSQASWGPLHF
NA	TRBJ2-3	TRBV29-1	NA	TGCAGCGTTGAAGGAGGAGTGACAGATACGCAGTATTTT	CSVEGGVTDTQYF
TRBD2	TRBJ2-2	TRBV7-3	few	TGTGCCAGCAGCCCGGGACTAGGGGACACCGGGGAGCTGTTTTTT	CASSPGLGDTGELFF
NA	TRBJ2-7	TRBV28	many	TGTGCCAGCAGCTTTAGCGGTAGCTCCTACGAGCAGTACTTC	CASSFSGSSYEQYF
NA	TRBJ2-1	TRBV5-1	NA	TGCGCCAGCAGCTTGGTATCCAGGGGGGCTTACATATCCTACAATGAGCAGTTCTTC	CASSLVSRGAYISYNEQFF
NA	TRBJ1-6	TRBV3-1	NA	TGTGCCAGCAGCGAAGGGACTCTTTTAACCGGTTTTTATAATTCACCCCTCCACTTT	CASSEGTLLTGFYNSPLHF
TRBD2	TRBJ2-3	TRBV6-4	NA	TGTGCCAGCAGTGGGGCTAGCGGGGGTACAGATACGCAGTATTTT	CASSGASGGTDTQYF
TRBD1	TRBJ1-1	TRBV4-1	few	TGCGCCAGCAGCCAAGGGCAACAGGGGAATACTGAAGCTTTCTTT	CASSQGQQGNTEAFF
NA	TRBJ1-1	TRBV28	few	TGTGCCACCCTGACAGGCTTGGACACTGAAGCTTTCTTT	CATLTGLDTEAFF
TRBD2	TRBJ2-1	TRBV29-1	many	TGCAGCGTTGTGGGGGGGGGACTCAATGAGCAGTTCTTC	CSVVGGGLNEQFF
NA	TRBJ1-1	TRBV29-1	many	TGCAGCGTTGAACTCCAGATGAACACTGAAGCTTTCTTT	CSVELQMNTEAFF
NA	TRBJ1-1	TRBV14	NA	TGTGCCAGCAGCCAGGGGACTAGGTTGGTCGGAGCTTTCTTT	CASSQGTRLVGAFF
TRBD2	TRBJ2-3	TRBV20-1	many	TGCAGTGCTAGTCCCTTAGCGGGGTTCCCAGATACGCAGTATTTT	CSASPLAGFPDTQYF
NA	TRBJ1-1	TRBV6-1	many	TGTGCCAGCAGATGGACAGACGTGAACACTGAAGCTTTCTTT	CASRWTDVNTEAFF
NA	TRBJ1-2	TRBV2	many	TGTGCCAGCACTTCCGGTTCAGGCTACACCTTC	CASTSGSGYTF
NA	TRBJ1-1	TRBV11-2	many	TGTGCCAGCAACTCCATAGTGGGCACTGAAGCTTTCTTT	CASNSIVGTEAFF
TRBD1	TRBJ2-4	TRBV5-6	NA	TGTGCCAGCAGCCTGGACCGACAGGGGATTCAGTACTTC	CASSLDRQGIQYF